This T cell receptor beta chain was identified during a study of T-cell memory formation after mild COVID-19. General study findings and limits: Pre-infection memory held some responding clones, suggesting pre-existing cross-reactive T cells responded. Among contracting clones, CD4+ were mainly CM/EM and CD8+ enriched in EMRA. Clones contracting day 15 to 85 were balanced CD4/CD8; later expanders leaned CD4+.

5'RACE, which relied on constant-segment primers, yielded TCR alpha and TCR beta cDNA libraries carrying sample barcodes and UMIs. TCRdb fed the 5' RACE reads into MiXCR, producing one record per CDR3 protein. The data contain approximately 110,000 distinct CDR3 sequences, 22% of them singletons. This clonotype turned up a few times. The antigen is unknown. The CDR3 covers 18 residues. The ends lost 0 bases at V and 1 base at J; junction bases unmatched: 9. CDR1 is SGHKS and CDR2 is YYEKEE in the germline V gene (reference sequence). The source material was PBMCs or a T cell subset sorted from them (not recorded which). This TCR was sampled from a man aged 18 to 29 who had mild COVID-19 (a few samples of this study predate the infection). Cell type and time point are not known. The chain couples TRBV5-5 to TRBJ1-5; 8 nucleotides agree with TRBD1. This CDR3 is CASSLEVAGGLSNQPQHF. Here the CDR3 DNA reads TGTGCCAGCAGCTTGGAGGTGGCAGGGGGCTTAAGCAATCAGCCCCAGCATTTT. Supplemented by reference TRBV5-5 and TRBJ1-5, the full variable domain reads DAGVTQSPTHLIKTRGQQVTLRCSPISGHKSVSWYQQVLGQGPQFIFQYYEKEERGRGNFPDRFSARQFPNYSSELNVNALLLGDSALYLCASSLEVAGGLSNQPQHFGDGTRLSIL.